These T cell receptor beta chains were read from a single sample in a study of cytomegalovirus exposure and HLA in healthy donors. Generated by immunoSEQ multiplex PCR, the TCRdb table keeps only in-frame clones and is missing some. This sample has 110,000 to 150,000 clones, with about 72% found just once. Source material: PBMCs. Receptor source: a middle-aged man in good health and CMV-seronegative. Each CDR3 is given with its conserved first and last residue. The D gene is left open where the match is weak. Not every row has a clone size; where given, it reads once, few, many or a size class.

J	size	length	V	D	DNA	CDR3
TRBJ1-5	NA	15	TRBV5-8	NA	TGTGCCAGCAGCTTCCGGGAGTATAGCAATCAGCCCCAGCATTTT	CASSFREYSNQPQHF
TRBJ2-7	NA	15	TRBV28	NA	TGTGCCAGCAGTCCAACCCGGACAGCCTCCTACGAGCAGTACTTC	CASSPTRTASYEQYF
TRBJ1-5	NA	11	TRBV6-8	NA	TGTGCCAGCAGCAACTTGAGGCCCCAGAATTTT	CASSNLRPQNF
TRBJ2-7	NA	15	TRBV19	NA	TGTGCCAGTAGTATAGAGGGGGCAGTCGGCTACGAGCAGTACTTC	CASSIEGAVGYEQYF
TRBJ2-7	few	14	TRBV11-1	TRBD2	TGTGCCAGCAGCTCAGCGGGGGCCCTCTACGAGCAGTACTTC	CASSSAGALYEQYF
TRBJ2-3	NA	16	TRBV7-2	TRBD2	TGTGCCAGCAGCTTAGTTCTAGCGGGAGCGACAGATACGCAGTATTTT	CASSLVLAGATDTQYF
TRBJ1-1	NA	15	TRBV7-8	TRBD1	TGTGCCAGCAGCTCTTCGGTCAGGGGGAACGCTGAAGCTTTCTTT	CASSSSVRGNAEAFF
TRBJ1-4	NA	13	TRBV4-1	NA	TGCGCCAGCAGCCAGGTACTGATTGAAAAACTGTTTTTT	CASSQVLIEKLFF
TRBJ1-2	NA	12	TRBV6-5	NA	TGTGCCAGCGGGTTTAAGGGGTATGGCTACACCTTC	CASGFKGYGYTF
TRBJ1-1	NA	14	TRBV5-1	NA	TGCGCCAGCAGCTTGGAGGCGGGGGGGGCTGAAGCTTTCTTT	CASSLEAGGAEAFF